What follows describes a single TCR beta chain. The data belong to a study of shared clonotypes between healthy human individuals. Profiled with immunoSEQ multiplex PCR; TCRdb holds only in-frame clones, not every one. Of over a million clones in the sample, about 96% were seen once. Sample: naive CD4+ T cells sorted from blood. This sample's subset: CD45RA+ positively selected. The TCR comes from a man aged 30 to 45 in good health.

CDR3 sequence reads: CASSVGMWGTEAFF. The CDR3 region has the DNA TGTGCCAGCAGCGTAGGGATGTGGGGGACTGAAGCTTTCTTT. V usage is TRBV9 and J usage is TRBJ1-1; tentatively, D is TRBD1 (5 bases). CDR3 size: 14 residues. In germline, CDR1 is SGDLS, CDR2 YYNGEE. The V end lost 0 bases, the J end lost 5 bases, and 11 bases lay between the germline ends. Full variable domain (rest looked up from reference TRBV9 and TRBJ1-1): DSGVTQTPKHLITATGQRVTLRCSPRSGDLSVYWYQQSLDQGLQFLIQYYNGEERAKGNILERFSAQQFPDLHSELNLSSLELGDSALYFCASSVGMWGTEAFFGQGTRLTVV.